Listed below are T cell receptor beta chains from one sample, sequenced in a study of blood T cell repertoires in COVID-19. Assay: immunoSEQ multiplex PCR; the TCRdb copy retains only in-frame clones and omits some. The sample has a few hundred thousand clones, 88% seen once. The sequencing input was peripheral blood. These receptors all stem from a woman aged 25 to 45 with COVID-19, enrolled during active disease. CDR3s include the opening cysteine and the closing phenylalanine or tryptophan. D genes are given only for firm matches. Rows give clone size only sometimes, using once, few, many, or a class for an expanded clone.

j_call: TRBJ2-1; v_call: TRBV27; clone_size: NA; d_call: NA; cdr3_nt: TGTGCCAGCAGTTTCCGGGGGTATGCCTACAATGAGCAGTTCTTC; cdr3_aa: CASSFRGYAYNEQFF
j_call: TRBJ1-2; v_call: TRBV6-5; clone_size: NA; d_call: NA; cdr3_nt: TGTGCCAGCAGAGCGGAGAATCGCTACACCTTC; cdr3_aa: CASRAENRYTF
j_call: TRBJ1-2; v_call: TRBV7-2; clone_size: NA; d_call: NA; cdr3_nt: TGTGCCAGCAGCTTTGGGGCTTATGGCTACACCTTC; cdr3_aa: CASSFGAYGYTF
j_call: TRBJ1-6; v_call: TRBV6-2/TRBV6-3; clone_size: NA; d_call: TRBD1; cdr3_nt: TGTGCCAGCAGTTACTCAAAGACAGGGGGGTTGCTCCACTTT; cdr3_aa: CASSYSKTGGLLHF
j_call: TRBJ1-2; v_call: TRBV5-5; clone_size: NA; d_call: TRBD1; cdr3_nt: TGTGCCAGCAGCGCAGGACCAGGGGGCGTACTTGGCTACACCTTC; cdr3_aa: CASSAGPGGVLGYTF
j_call: TRBJ1-5; v_call: TRBV4-1; clone_size: NA; d_call: NA; cdr3_nt: TGCGCCAGCAGCCAAGTTCACAGTCCGGGGGTGCCCCAGCATTTT; cdr3_aa: CASSQVHSPGVPQHF
j_call: TRBJ2-1; v_call: TRBV18; clone_size: NA; d_call: TRBD2; cdr3_nt: TGTGCCAGCTCATCCCAGCGGGGGGTATACAATGAGCAGTTCTTC; cdr3_aa: CASSSQRGVYNEQFF
j_call: TRBJ2-5; v_call: TRBV7-9; clone_size: NA; d_call: TRBD1; cdr3_nt: TGTGCCAGCAGCCGAAGACAGGGTATGGAGACCCAGTACTTC; cdr3_aa: CASSRRQGMETQYF
j_call: TRBJ2-6; v_call: TRBV6-2/TRBV6-3; clone_size: NA; d_call: TRBD1; cdr3_nt: TGTGCCAGCAGTTACTCGAAGCCAACAGGGGTTGAAGCCTCTGGGGCCAACGTCCTGACTTTC; cdr3_aa: CASSYSKPTGVEASGANVLTF
j_call: TRBJ2-3; v_call: TRBV28; clone_size: once; d_call: TRBD2; cdr3_nt: TGTGCCAGCAGTTTAGGTGCTAGCGGAGCCACAGATACGCAGTATTTT; cdr3_aa: CASSLGASGATDTQYF
j_call: TRBJ1-6; v_call: TRBV6-1; clone_size: NA; d_call: NA; cdr3_nt: TGTGCCAGCAGTGAACCCCGACCGGGACATAGTAATTCACCCCTCCACTTT; cdr3_aa: CASSEPRPGHSNSPLHF
j_call: TRBJ1-1; v_call: TRBV7-9; clone_size: NA; d_call: NA; cdr3_nt: TGTGCCAGCAGCCCGGACACGGGAGGGGTAGCTTTCTTT; cdr3_aa: CASSPDTGGVAFF
j_call: TRBJ2-2; v_call: TRBV2; clone_size: once; d_call: TRBD1; cdr3_nt: TGTGCCAGCAGTGTAACGCCGGGACAGGGAGACACCGGGGAGCTGTTTTTT; cdr3_aa: CASSVTPGQGDTGELFF
j_call: TRBJ1-3; v_call: TRBV11-2; clone_size: NA; d_call: NA; cdr3_nt: TGTGCCAGCAGCTTACTTACAGGGTCAACCAACACCATATATTTT; cdr3_aa: CASSLLTGSTNTIYF
j_call: TRBJ1-1; v_call: TRBV2; clone_size: NA; d_call: TRBD1; cdr3_nt: TGTGCCAGCAGTAAAGACAGGGGGCGGAACACTGAAGCTTTCTTT; cdr3_aa: CASSKDRGRNTEAFF
j_call: TRBJ2-7; v_call: TRBV4-1; clone_size: once; d_call: NA; cdr3_nt: TGCGCCAGCAGCCAAGGCCCAGGGGATTCCTACGAGCAGTACTTC; cdr3_aa: CASSQGPGDSYEQYF
j_call: TRBJ1-1; v_call: TRBV5-1; clone_size: once; d_call: TRBD1; cdr3_nt: TGCGCCAGCAAGGCCCAGGGGGTCACTGAAGCTTTCTTT; cdr3_aa: CASKAQGVTEAFF
j_call: TRBJ1-1; v_call: TRBV27; clone_size: NA; d_call: NA; cdr3_nt: TGTGCCAGCAGTTTATCGAAAGGGGGAGGGACTGAAGCTTTCTTT; cdr3_aa: CASSLSKGGGTEAFF
j_call: TRBJ2-2; v_call: TRBV11-2; clone_size: NA; d_call: TRBD1; cdr3_nt: TGTGCCGGGACAGGGGGTTCCGGGGAGCTGTTTTTT; cdr3_aa: CAGTGGSGELFF
j_call: TRBJ2-7; v_call: TRBV9; clone_size: NA; d_call: NA; cdr3_nt: TGTGCCAGCAGCCCCTGGGACACCTCCTACGAGCAGTACTTC; cdr3_aa: CASSPWDTSYEQYF
j_call: TRBJ1-1; v_call: TRBV19; clone_size: NA; d_call: NA; cdr3_nt: TGTGCCAGTAGCCTGTGGGGGGAGAACACTGAAGCTTTCTTT; cdr3_aa: CASSLWGENTEAFF
j_call: TRBJ2-7; v_call: TRBV5-1; clone_size: NA; d_call: TRBD1; cdr3_nt: TGCGCCAGCAGCTTGCAGGACAGGGTTGGGGAGCAGTACTTC; cdr3_aa: CASSLQDRVGEQYF
j_call: TRBJ1-6; v_call: TRBV2; clone_size: NA; d_call: NA; cdr3_nt: TGTGCCGGCACCGGGACAATGAGCACACCCCTCCACTTT; cdr3_aa: CAGTGTMSTPLHF
j_call: TRBJ2-1; v_call: TRBV7-2; clone_size: NA; d_call: TRBD2; cdr3_nt: TGTGCCAGCAGCCTTGGCCTAGCGGGGGCCCCCCAGGGTGAGCAGTTCTTC; cdr3_aa: CASSLGLAGAPQGEQFF
j_call: TRBJ2-2; v_call: TRBV29-1; clone_size: NA; d_call: TRBD1; cdr3_nt: TGCAGCGCCACGGGACAGGGTGTAACCGGGGAGCTGTTTTTT; cdr3_aa: CSATGQGVTGELFF
j_call: TRBJ1-2; v_call: TRBV28; clone_size: NA; d_call: TRBD1; cdr3_nt: TGTGCCAGCAGTTCACGACAGGGTGGATACTATGGCTACACCTTC; cdr3_aa: CASSSRQGGYYGYTF
j_call: TRBJ1-2; v_call: TRBV19; clone_size: NA; d_call: NA; cdr3_nt: TGTGCCAGTAGTATCGTCCCTAACTATGGCTACACCTTC; cdr3_aa: CASSIVPNYGYTF
j_call: TRBJ2-5; v_call: TRBV27; clone_size: once; d_call: NA; cdr3_nt: TGTGCCAGCAGTTTAGTGGGGCCGGTGGAGACCCAGTACTTC; cdr3_aa: CASSLVGPVETQYF
j_call: TRBJ1-2; v_call: TRBV5-1; clone_size: NA; d_call: NA; cdr3_nt: TGCGCCAGCAGCTTGAACCCCGATAGAAACTATGGCTACACCTTC; cdr3_aa: CASSLNPDRNYGYTF
j_call: TRBJ1-1; v_call: TRBV3-1/TRBV3-2; clone_size: NA; d_call: NA; cdr3_nt: TGTGCCAGCAGCCAACTCCGGGGGGCCCCGATGAACACTGAAGCTTTCTTT; cdr3_aa: CASSQLRGAPMNTEAFF
j_call: TRBJ2-1; v_call: TRBV11-3; clone_size: NA; d_call: TRBD2; cdr3_nt: TGTGCCAGCAGTTCCTCACTAGCGGGGGGGAACAATGAGCAGTTCTTC; cdr3_aa: CASSSSLAGGNNEQFF
j_call: TRBJ2-7; v_call: TRBV2; clone_size: NA; d_call: TRBD1; cdr3_nt: TGTGCCAGCAGGAAGACAGGGGAGAACGAGCAGTACTTC; cdr3_aa: CASRKTGENEQYF
j_call: TRBJ1-2; v_call: TRBV13; clone_size: NA; d_call: NA; cdr3_nt: TGTGCCAGCAGCTTAGGCGGGGTCTATGGCTACACCTTC; cdr3_aa: CASSLGGVYGYTF
j_call: TRBJ2-3; v_call: TRBV7-2; clone_size: NA; d_call: TRBD2; cdr3_nt: TGTGCCAGCAGCTATGCTATCCGGGGGGGGCCCACAGATACGCAGTATTTT; cdr3_aa: CASSYAIRGGPTDTQYF
j_call: TRBJ2-3; v_call: TRBV9; clone_size: NA; d_call: NA; cdr3_nt: TGTGCCAGCAGCGTGTCCCCGCCCCGGGGGGCGGCAGATACGCAGTATTTT; cdr3_aa: CASSVSPPRGAADTQYF
j_call: TRBJ2-1; v_call: TRBV6-5; clone_size: NA; d_call: TRBD1; cdr3_nt: TGTGCCAGCAGTAGCGGACAGGGGGCGGTTGAGCAGTTCTTC; cdr3_aa: CASSSGQGAVEQFF
j_call: TRBJ1-5; v_call: TRBV6-2/TRBV6-3; clone_size: NA; d_call: NA; cdr3_nt: TGTGCCAGCAGTTGGACCAGGGGAGACCGTCAGCCCCAGCATTTT; cdr3_aa: CASSWTRGDRQPQHF
j_call: TRBJ1-1; v_call: TRBV20-1; clone_size: NA; d_call: NA; cdr3_nt: TGCAGTGCTAGTGAACAGGGAATGAGGGGAATGAACACTGAAGCTTTCTTT; cdr3_aa: CSASEQGMRGMNTEAFF
j_call: TRBJ2-5; v_call: TRBV7-9; clone_size: NA; d_call: NA; cdr3_nt: TGTGCCAGCAGCGCGTCCACAGGGCAAGAGACCCAGTACTTC; cdr3_aa: CASSASTGQETQYF
j_call: TRBJ1-4; v_call: TRBV18; clone_size: NA; d_call: TRBD1; cdr3_nt: TGTGCCAGCTCAAGGACAGGAATTACGAAACTAAATGAAAAACTGTTTTTT; cdr3_aa: CASSRTGITKLNEKLFF
j_call: TRBJ2-1; v_call: TRBV6-4; clone_size: medium-sized; d_call: NA; cdr3_nt: TGTGCCAGCAGTGACTCAGCAAGCGGGTCCTACAATGAGCAGTTCTTC; cdr3_aa: CASSDSASGSYNEQFF
j_call: TRBJ2-5; v_call: TRBV29-1; clone_size: NA; d_call: NA; cdr3_nt: TGCAGCGTAGGGGATAGAGAGACCCAGTACTTC; cdr3_aa: CSVGDRETQYF
j_call: TRBJ2-1; v_call: TRBV5-1; clone_size: once; d_call: NA; cdr3_nt: TGCGCCAGCAGCTTGGTGGTCGGAGCCGTCTACAATGAGCAGTTCTTC; cdr3_aa: CASSLVVGAVYNEQFF
j_call: TRBJ2-1; v_call: TRBV24-1; clone_size: NA; d_call: TRBD1; cdr3_nt: TGTGCCACCAGCCCGGGGACAGGAGCCTACAATGAGCAGTTCTTC; cdr3_aa: CATSPGTGAYNEQFF
j_call: TRBJ1-2; v_call: TRBV25-1; clone_size: NA; d_call: NA; cdr3_nt: TGTGCCAGCAGTGGGCGGGGGCTCGGTGGCTACACCTTC; cdr3_aa: CASSGRGLGGYTF
j_call: TRBJ1-6; v_call: TRBV7-2; clone_size: NA; d_call: TRBD1; cdr3_nt: TGTGCCAGCAGCTTTAGCACAGGGGGACCTTGGTCACCCCTCCACTTT; cdr3_aa: CASSFSTGGPWSPLHF
j_call: TRBJ1-4; v_call: TRBV3-1/TRBV3-2; clone_size: NA; d_call: NA; cdr3_nt: TGTGCCAGCAGCCTCTGGCAGGGGGAAAAACTGTTTTTT; cdr3_aa: CASSLWQGEKLFF
j_call: TRBJ1-6; v_call: TRBV6-5; clone_size: NA; d_call: NA; cdr3_nt: TGTGCCAGCAAGCAAGAGGGGGGGGGTAATTCACCCCTCCACTTT; cdr3_aa: CASKQEGGGNSPLHF
j_call: TRBJ1-5; v_call: TRBV6-5; clone_size: NA; d_call: NA; cdr3_nt: TGTGCCAGCAAGACAGGTGATCAGCCCCAGCATTTT; cdr3_aa: CASKTGDQPQHF
j_call: TRBJ1-2; v_call: TRBV5-4; clone_size: NA; d_call: TRBD1; cdr3_nt: TGTGCCAGCAGAACTCCACATGGACAGGACTATGGCTACACCTTC; cdr3_aa: CASRTPHGQDYGYTF
j_call: TRBJ2-3; v_call: TRBV6-5; clone_size: few; d_call: NA; cdr3_nt: TGTGCCAGCAACCCAGGGTTCGGGACAGATACGCAGTATTTT; cdr3_aa: CASNPGFGTDTQYF
j_call: TRBJ1-2; v_call: TRBV9; clone_size: NA; d_call: NA; cdr3_nt: TGTGCCAGCACTCCCGAGGGCTCCTCCTATGGCTACACCTTC; cdr3_aa: CASTPEGSSYGYTF
j_call: TRBJ1-5; v_call: TRBV19; clone_size: NA; d_call: NA; cdr3_nt: TGTGCCAGTACCGTCACAAGGGGGAGCAATCAGCCCCAGCATTTT; cdr3_aa: CASTVTRGSNQPQHF
j_call: TRBJ1-1; v_call: TRBV19; clone_size: NA; d_call: TRBD1; cdr3_nt: TGTGCCAGTAGTCCTATCGGGACAGGAACGAACACTGAAGCTTTCTTT; cdr3_aa: CASSPIGTGTNTEAFF
j_call: TRBJ1-3; v_call: TRBV28; clone_size: NA; d_call: NA; cdr3_nt: TGTGCCAGCAGTTCCAGGGAAGTTGATAGAAACACCATATATTTT; cdr3_aa: CASSSREVDRNTIYF
j_call: TRBJ2-1; v_call: TRBV6-1; clone_size: NA; d_call: TRBD1; cdr3_nt: TGTGCCAGCAGTGAAGCCTGGACAGGGTGGAATGAGCAGTTCTTC; cdr3_aa: CASSEAWTGWNEQFF
j_call: TRBJ1-1; v_call: TRBV10-3; clone_size: few; d_call: TRBD1; cdr3_nt: TGTGCCATCAGGGGGACAGAAAAGAACACTGAAGCTTTCTTT; cdr3_aa: CAIRGTEKNTEAFF
j_call: TRBJ2-5; v_call: TRBV11-2; clone_size: NA; d_call: NA; cdr3_nt: TGTGCCAGCAGCTTAGTGGGTCTCCTGCCGGGGGAGACCCAGTACTTC; cdr3_aa: CASSLVGLLPGETQYF